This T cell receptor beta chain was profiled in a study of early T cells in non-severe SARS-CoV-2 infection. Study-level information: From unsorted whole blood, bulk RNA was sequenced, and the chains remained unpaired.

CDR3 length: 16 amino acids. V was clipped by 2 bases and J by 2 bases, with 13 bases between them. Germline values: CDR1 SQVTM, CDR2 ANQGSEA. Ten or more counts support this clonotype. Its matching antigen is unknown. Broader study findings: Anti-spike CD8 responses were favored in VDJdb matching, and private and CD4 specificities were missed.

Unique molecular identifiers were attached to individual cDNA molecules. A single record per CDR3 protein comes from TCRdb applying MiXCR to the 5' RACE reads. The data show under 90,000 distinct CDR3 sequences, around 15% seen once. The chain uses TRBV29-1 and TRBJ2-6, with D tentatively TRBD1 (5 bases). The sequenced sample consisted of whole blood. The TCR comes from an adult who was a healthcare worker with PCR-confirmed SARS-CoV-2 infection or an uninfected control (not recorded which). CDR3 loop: CSVELAGSPGANVLTF. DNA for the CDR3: TGCAGCGTTGAACTGGCAGGGTCCCCTGGGGCCAACGTCCTGACTTTC.